This TCR beta chain was identified during a study of a mutant IDH1 vaccine in newly diagnosed glioma. Study-level information: Vaccines were first given 4-6 weeks after radiotherapy alone, or with temozolomide cycles. Standard pretreatment was either radiotherapy, temozolomide, or, for most, radiochemotherapy with temozolomide. Visit V12 happened at week 35; visit V13 happened at week 47.

Details on this clone: The antigen is not known.

Here immunoSEQ multiplex PCR was the method, and the copy in TCRdb shows in-frame clones only, minus some. Counted here are just under 70,000 clones, 84% occurring once; the ten biggest clones make up about an eighth. Per germline, CDR1 SGHTA and CDR2 FQGNSA. The CDR3 runs to 15 residues. J gave up 3 bases and V 1 base, and 2 bases lay outside the gene matches. This sample's time point: week 35, safety follow-up. Mutant IDH1 20-mer peptide, at 300 ug, made up each vaccine dose, with topical imiquimod. Tumors from donors were new WHO grade 3 or 4 IDH1-mutant astrocytomas with ATRX loss. This TCR was sampled from a man younger than 30 with glioma. The V gene is TRBV7-2, the J gene TRBJ1-3; 8 positions agree with TRBD1. Here the sequenced sample was PBMCs, taken from a glioma patient whose treatment included an IDH1 peptide vaccine. CDR3 nucleotide sequence: TGTGCCAGCAGCTTAGGAGGGACAGGTGGAAACACCATATATTTT. This sequence encodes CASSLGGTGGNTIYF.